This T cell receptor (beta chain) was captured by sequencing in a study of graft-versus-host responses after intestinal transplantation. In the study overall: Recipients got multivisceral, liver-intestinal, or isolated intestinal transplants.

Method: immunoSEQ multiplex PCR; TCRdb's copy keeps in-frame clones and lacks some. The top ten clones hold roughly 6% of a sample with approximately 92,000 clones, 75% to 95% of them seen once. A note on this clone: Its cognate antigen is unknown.

Sequenced here: unstimulated CD8+ T cells sorted from spleen or lymph node cells, sampled before intestinal transplant. This TCR was recovered from a human donor who received an intestinal transplant.

CDR3 nucleotide sequence: TGTGCCAGCAGCCCGGCTGGGGGGGGCACAGATACGCAGTATTTT. Its protein is CASSPAGGGTDTQYF. The chain has TRBV7-3 and TRBJ2-3; 7 bases line up with TRBD2. Per the germline V gene, CDR1 is SGHTA and CDR2 is FQGTGA. The trim removed 5 bases at V and 1 base at J, leaving 6 bases unmatched. The CDR3 is 15 residues long.